The 30 T cell receptor beta chains below were found in one sample sequenced in a study of T cells expressing NK-cell markers. TCRdb reprocessed the 5' RACE reads; each CDR3 protein has one entry and no DNA is given. This sample lists about 550,000 distinct CDR3 sequences; its ten largest clones have around 3.3%. The sequencing input was blood T cells: a sorted CD56 or NKG2C T cell subset, CD4+ or CD8+ T cells, or bulk PBMC T cells (not recorded which). These receptors were collected from a young man in good health.

V and J are TRBV7-9 and TRBJ2-7; the TRBD2 assignment by TCRdb is unverifiable without DNA. The germline gives CDR1 SEHNR, CDR2 FQNEAQ (reference sequence). There are 13 residues in the CDR3. This CDR3 reads CASSPWRANEQYF.

This chain joins TRBV6-5 and TRBJ2-3; TCRdb's D call, TRBD2, is unchecked because there is no DNA. Germline V CDR1 and CDR2: MNHEY, SVGAGI. The CDR3 has 19 amino acids. CDR3 sequence: CASSYSLAGGLSSTDTQYF.

The chain has TRBV12-3 or TRBV12-4 and TRBJ1-4; the TRBD1 assignment by TCRdb is unverifiable without DNA. The CDR3 loop spans 15 amino acids. The chain's CDR3 is CASSPHGTSQKKLFF.

This chain connects TRBV7-2 to TRBJ2-1; TCRdb's D gene call, TRBD2, goes unchecked for lack of DNA. CDR3 length: 17 residues. Germline V gives CDR1 SGHTA, CDR2 FQGNSA. The CDR3 region is CASSLFLAGSSYNEQFF.

The chain couples TRBV11-2 to TRBJ1-2. Germline V gene lookup returns CDR1 SGHAT and CDR2 FQNNGV. The CDR3 runs to 14 residues. CDR3 residues: CASSLEGFISGYTF. The variable domain in full, with the rest retrieved from reference TRBV11-2 and TRBJ1-2, is EAGVAQSPRYKIIEKRQSVAFWCNPISGHATLYWYQQILGQGPKLLIQFQNNGVVDDSQLPKDRFSAERLKGVDSTLKIQPAKLEDSAVYLCASSLEGFISGYTFGSGTRLTVV.

V is TRBV14 and J is TRBJ2-3; TCRdb indicates TRBD1, and absent DNA this call remains unverified. Germline CDR1 is SGHDN and CDR2 is FVKESK. CDR3 size: 13 residues. CDR3 sequence: CASSRQRQGAQYF.

V gene TRBV5-1 combines with J gene TRBJ2-2; no DNA is available, so the TRBD2 call from TCRdb remains unchecked. CDR1 SGHRS and CDR2 YFSETQ come from the germline V gene. The CDR3 contains 16 residues. CDR3: CASSRTSGSIGGELFF. Complete variable domain (other parts from reference TRBV5-1 and TRBJ2-2): KAGVTQTPRYLIKTRGQQVTLSCSPISGHRSVSWYQQTPGQGLQFLFEYFSETQRNKGNFPGRFSGRQFSNSRSEMNVSTLELGDSALYLCASSRTSGSIGGELFFGEGSRLTVL.

This chain links TRBV6-2 or TRBV6-3 with TRBJ1-5; TCRdb's assignment of TRBD1 cannot be checked, as there is no DNA. The germline V gene encodes CDR1 MNHEY and CDR2 SVGEGT. CDR3 size: 14 residues. This CDR3 is CASSGQGGNQPQHF.

The chain has TRBV29-1 and TRBJ1-2. CDR1 and CDR2 from the germline V gene are SQVTM and ANQGSEA. The CDR3 has 11 amino acids. CDR3 sequence: CSVSPEYGYTF. Full variable domain (missing parts from reference TRBV29-1 and TRBJ1-2): SAVISQKPSRDICQRGTSLTIQCQVDSQVTMMFWYRQQPGQSLTLIATANQGSEATYESGFVIDKFPISRPNLTFSTLTVSNMSPEDSSIYLCSVSPEYGYTFGSGTRLTVV.

The V call is TRBV5-1, the J call TRBJ2-4; TCRdb reports TRBD1, a call that lacks DNA to check it against. CDR3 length equals 14 residues. Germline V gene data show CDR1 as SGHRS and CDR2 as YFSETQ. The CDR3 is CASSPTGAVASQYF.

The chain combines TRBV6-1 with TRBJ2-1; TCRdb outputs TRBD2, but without DNA this stays unchecked. Germline CDR1 MNHNS, CDR2 SASEGT. CDR3 length: 14 amino acids. CDR3 sequence: CASSHPTSSNEQFF.

The chain combines TRBV11-2 with TRBJ2-1; lacking DNA, the TRBD2 call made by TCRdb goes unchecked. From germline, CDR1 is SGHAT and CDR2 FQNNGV. The CDR3 extends over 20 amino acids. The CDR3 loop reads CASSPRRGLAGESSYNEQFF. The variable domain in full, completed from reference TRBV11-2 and TRBJ2-1, reads EAGVAQSPRYKIIEKRQSVAFWCNPISGHATLYWYQQILGQGPKLLIQFQNNGVVDDSQLPKDRFSAERLKGVDSTLKIQPAKLEDSAVYLCASSPRRGLAGESSYNEQFFGPGTRLTVL.

The chain has TRBV6-2 or TRBV6-3 and TRBJ2-5; the TCRdb D gene call, TRBD1, has no DNA to confirm it. The CDR3 sequence is 14 residues long. CDR1 is MNHEY and CDR2 is SVGEGT in the germline V gene. CDR3 protein: CASSAGAELETQYF.

The chain links TRBV29-1 to TRBJ2-7; no DNA is available, so the TRBD1 call from TCRdb remains unchecked. The CDR3 is made up of 14 amino acids. CDR1 SQVTM and CDR2 ANQGSEA come from the germline V gene. This CDR3 is CSIKKGRGAYEQYF.

The chain is built from TRBV15 and TRBJ2-2; TCRdb calls TRBD1, which cannot be checked without DNA. CDR3 length: 17 amino acids. Per germline, CDR1 LNHNV and CDR2 YYDKDF (reference sequence). The CDR3 spells CATSRPETGEDTGELFF.

The chain is built from TRBV15 and TRBJ1-1; lacking DNA, the TRBD1 call made by TCRdb goes unchecked. This CDR3 region has 13 residues. From germline, CDR1 is LNHNV and CDR2 YYDKDF (reference sequence). The CDR3 is CATVDSPNTEAFF.

V and J are TRBV28 and TRBJ2-2; TCRdb picks TRBD1, but there is no DNA to check that call. Germline assignment: CDR1 MDHEN and CDR2 SYDVKM. The CDR3 contains 14 residues. The CDR3 sequence: CAEGGSANTGELFF.

This chain connects TRBV6-5 to TRBJ1-6; TCRdb gives TRBD1 as the D gene, but with no DNA this cannot be confirmed. This CDR3 spans 16 amino acids. Germline CDR1 and CDR2: MNHEY and SVGAGI. The CDR3 protein is CASSYSGQGSNSPLHF.

The rearrangement uses TRBV18 and TRBJ2-1; absent DNA, TCRdb's TRBD1 call cannot be checked. Germline V gene data show CDR1 as KGHSH and CDR2 as LQKENI. CDR3 length equals 15 residues. The CDR3 sequence is CASSPLSGDWRGQFF.

The chain has TRBV11-2 and TRBJ2-1; TCRdb picks TRBD1, but there is no DNA to check that call. CDR3 length: 16 residues. CDR1 and CDR2 (germline): SGHAT, FQNNGV. The CDR3: CASSPLTGRLPNEQFF.

The CDR3 here is CASSPNRRQGWSYNEQFF. The V and J genes are TRBV14 and TRBJ2-1; absent DNA, TCRdb's TRBD1 call cannot be checked. Germline CDR1 SGHDN, CDR2 FVKESK. The CDR3 has 18 residues.

The chain employs TRBV29-1 and TRBJ2-6. Germline-derived CDR1 and CDR2 are SQVTM and ANQGSEA. CDR3 length: 16 residues. CDR3: CSVEDLDSSGANVLTF.

The chain is built from TRBV6-1 and TRBJ2-1; TCRdb's assignment of TRBD2 cannot be checked, as there is no DNA. Germline V lookup: CDR1 MNHNS, CDR2 SASEGT. The CDR3 loop spans 18 amino acids. The CDR3: CASSELLVPLSSYNEQFF.

The chain couples TRBV7-6 to TRBJ2-2; TCRdb returns TRBD1, unconfirmable since there is no DNA. The germline V gene encodes CDR1 SGHVS and CDR2 FNYEAQ. The CDR3 covers 16 residues. The chain's CDR3 is CASSSGQGAISGELFF.

The chain is built from TRBV29-1 and TRBJ2-3; the D gene TCRdb calls, TRBD2, cannot be checked with no DNA. Germline CDR1 and CDR2: SQVTM and ANQGSEA. CDR3 length equals 14 residues. CDR3: CSVEVAGAVDTQYF.

The rearrangement uses TRBV20-1 and TRBJ1-1. Germline-derived CDR1 and CDR2 are DFQATT and SNEGSKA (reference sequence). CDR3 length: 14 residues. The CDR3 here is CSGRDLSWNTEAFF.

V usage is TRBV5-1 and J usage is TRBJ2-5; TCRdb's D call of TRBD1 is untestable without DNA. CDR3 length: 15 residues. CDR1 and CDR2 (germline): SGHRS, YFSETQ. The CDR3 reads CASSLMWDTQETQYF.

The chain joins TRBV12-3 or TRBV12-4 to TRBJ1-2. The CDR3 runs 13 residues. The CDR3 is CASTQGLVDGYTF.

The CDR3 reads CASSASAATGELFF. V and J are TRBV2 and TRBJ2-2. Per the germline V gene, CDR1 is SNHLY and CDR2 is FYNNEI. This CDR3 spans 14 amino acids.

The gene calls are TRBV7-8 and TRBJ2-1; TCRdb picks TRBD2, but there is no DNA to check that call. The length of the CDR3 is 15 residues. Germline-derived CDR1 and CDR2 are SGHVS and FQNEAQ. The chain's CDR3 is CASSFGASGINEQFF.